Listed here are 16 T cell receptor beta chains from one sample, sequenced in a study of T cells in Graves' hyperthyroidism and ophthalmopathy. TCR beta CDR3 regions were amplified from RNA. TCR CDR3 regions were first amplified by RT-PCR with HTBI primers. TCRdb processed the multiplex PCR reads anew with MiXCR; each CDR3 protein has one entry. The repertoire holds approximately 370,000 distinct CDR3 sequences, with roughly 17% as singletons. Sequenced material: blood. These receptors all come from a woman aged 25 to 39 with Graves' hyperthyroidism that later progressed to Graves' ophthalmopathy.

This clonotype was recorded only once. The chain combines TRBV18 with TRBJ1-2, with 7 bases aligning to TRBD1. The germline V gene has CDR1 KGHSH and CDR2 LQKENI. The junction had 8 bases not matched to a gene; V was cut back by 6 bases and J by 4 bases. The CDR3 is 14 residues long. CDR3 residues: CASSSDRVTYGYTF. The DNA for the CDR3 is TGTGCCAGCTCGTCCGACAGGGTCACCTATGGCTACACCTTC.

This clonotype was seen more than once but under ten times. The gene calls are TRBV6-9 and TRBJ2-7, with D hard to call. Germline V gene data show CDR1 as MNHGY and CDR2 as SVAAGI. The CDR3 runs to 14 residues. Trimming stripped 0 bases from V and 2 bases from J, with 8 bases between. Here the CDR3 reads CASSYSWGTYEQYF. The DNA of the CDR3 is TGTGCCAGCAGTTATTCATGGGGAACCTACGAGCAGTACTTC.

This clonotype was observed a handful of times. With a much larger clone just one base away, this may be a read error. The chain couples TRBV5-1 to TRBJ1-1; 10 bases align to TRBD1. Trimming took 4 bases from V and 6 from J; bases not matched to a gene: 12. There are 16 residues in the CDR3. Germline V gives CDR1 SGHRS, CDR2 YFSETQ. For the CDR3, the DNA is TGCGCCAGCAGCACGGGGACAGGGGTATGGAGCTCTGAAGCTTTCTTT. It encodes CASSTGTGVWSSEAFF. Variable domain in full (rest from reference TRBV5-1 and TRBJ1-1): KAGVTQTPRYLIKTRGQQVTLSCSPISGHRSVSWYQQTPGQGLQFLFEYFSETQRNKGNFPGRFSGRQFSNSRSEMNVSTLELGDSALYLCASSTGTGVWSSEAFFGQGTRLTVV.

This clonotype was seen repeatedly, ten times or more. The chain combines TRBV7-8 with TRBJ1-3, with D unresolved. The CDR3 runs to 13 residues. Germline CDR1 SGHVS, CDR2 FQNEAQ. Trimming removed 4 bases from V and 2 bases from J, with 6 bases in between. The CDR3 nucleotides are TGTGCCAGCAGCTCCCAACCTGGAAACACCATATATTTT. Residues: CASSSQPGNTIYF. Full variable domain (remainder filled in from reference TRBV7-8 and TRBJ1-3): GAGVSQSPRYKVAKRGQDVALRCDPISGHVSLFWYQQALGQGPEFLTYFQNEAQLDKSGLPSDRFFAERPEGSVSTLKIQRTQQEDSAVYLCASSSQPGNTIYFGEGSWLTVV.

CDR3 sequence (DNA): TGTGCCAGTAGTATAGGAGCGGGAGGTTACAATGAGCAGTTCTTC. It encodes CASSIGAGGYNEQFF. This rearrangement joins TRBV19 to TRBJ2-1; 9 bases line up with TRBD2. Germline assignment: CDR1 LNHDA and CDR2 SQIVND (reference sequence). V lost 1 base to trimming and J lost 4 bases; unmatched junction nucleotides: 2. The CDR3 spans 15 residues.

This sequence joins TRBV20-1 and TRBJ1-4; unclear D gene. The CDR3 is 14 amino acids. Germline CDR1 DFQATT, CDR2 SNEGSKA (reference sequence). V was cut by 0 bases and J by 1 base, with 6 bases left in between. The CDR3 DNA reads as TGCAGTGCTAGAGAGGGAGTAACTAATGAAAAACTGTTTTTT. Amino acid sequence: CSAREGVTNEKLFF.

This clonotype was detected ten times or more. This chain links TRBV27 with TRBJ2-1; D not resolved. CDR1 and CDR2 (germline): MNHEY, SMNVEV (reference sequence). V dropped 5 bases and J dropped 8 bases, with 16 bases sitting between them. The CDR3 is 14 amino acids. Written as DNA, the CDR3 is TGTGCCAGCAGTCCCTTGACCCCTTGGGATGAGCAGTTCTTC. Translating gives CASSPLTPWDEQFF.

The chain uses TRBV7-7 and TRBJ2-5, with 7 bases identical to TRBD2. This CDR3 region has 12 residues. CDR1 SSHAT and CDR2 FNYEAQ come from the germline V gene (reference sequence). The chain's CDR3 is CASGAGQETQYF. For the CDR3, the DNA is TGTGCTAGTGGAGCGGGGCAAGAGACCCAGTACTTC.

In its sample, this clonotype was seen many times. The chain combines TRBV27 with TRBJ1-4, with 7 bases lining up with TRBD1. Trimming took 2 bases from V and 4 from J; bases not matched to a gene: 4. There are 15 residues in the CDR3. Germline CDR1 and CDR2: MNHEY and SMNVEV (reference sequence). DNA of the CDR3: TGTGCCAGCAGTTTACGGGCAGGGGGTAATGAAAAACTGTTTTTT. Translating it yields CASSLRAGGNEKLFF.

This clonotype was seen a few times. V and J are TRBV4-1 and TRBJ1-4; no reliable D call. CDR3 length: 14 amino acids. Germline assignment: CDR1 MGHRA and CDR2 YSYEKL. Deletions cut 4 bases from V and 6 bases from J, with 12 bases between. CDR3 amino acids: CASSLNDRDEKLFF. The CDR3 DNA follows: TGCGCCAGCAGCCTGAATGATCGGGATGAAAAACTGTTTTTT.

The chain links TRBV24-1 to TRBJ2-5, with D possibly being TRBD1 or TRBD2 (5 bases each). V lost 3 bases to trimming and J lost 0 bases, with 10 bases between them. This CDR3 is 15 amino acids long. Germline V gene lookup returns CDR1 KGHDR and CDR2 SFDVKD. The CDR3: CATSDVWDHQETQYF. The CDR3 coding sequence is TGTGCCACCAGTGATGTCTGGGACCACCAAGAGACCCAGTACTTC.

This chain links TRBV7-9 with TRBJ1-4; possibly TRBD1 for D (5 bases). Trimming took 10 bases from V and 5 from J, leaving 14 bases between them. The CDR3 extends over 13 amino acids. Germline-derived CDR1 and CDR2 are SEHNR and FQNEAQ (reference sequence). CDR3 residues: CATRRGGNEKLFF. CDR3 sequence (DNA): TGTGCCACCAGGCGGGGGGGAAATGAAAAACTGTTTTTT. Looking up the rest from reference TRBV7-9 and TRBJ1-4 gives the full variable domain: DTGVSQNPRHKITKRGQNVTFRCDPISEHNRLYWYRQTLGQGPEFLTYFQNEAQLEKSRLLSDRFSAERPKGSFSTLEIQRTEQGDSAMYLCATRRGGNEKLFFGSGTQLSVL.

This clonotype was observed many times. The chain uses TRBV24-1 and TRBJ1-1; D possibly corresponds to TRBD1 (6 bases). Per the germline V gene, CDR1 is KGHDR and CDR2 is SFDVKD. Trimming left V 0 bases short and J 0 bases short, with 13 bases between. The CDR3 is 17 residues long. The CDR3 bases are TGTGCCACCAGTGATTTGGGGGGGGCCGACCTGAACACTGAAGCTTTCTTT. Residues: CATSDLGGADLNTEAFF.

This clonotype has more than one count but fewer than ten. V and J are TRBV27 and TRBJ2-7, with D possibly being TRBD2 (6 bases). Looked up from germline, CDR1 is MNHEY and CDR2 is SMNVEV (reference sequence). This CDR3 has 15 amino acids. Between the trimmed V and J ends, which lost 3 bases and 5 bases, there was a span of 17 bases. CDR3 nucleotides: TGTGCCAGCAGTTTTTCTCGGGGGACGTCCCACGAGCAGTACTTC. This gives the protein CASSFSRGTSHEQYF.

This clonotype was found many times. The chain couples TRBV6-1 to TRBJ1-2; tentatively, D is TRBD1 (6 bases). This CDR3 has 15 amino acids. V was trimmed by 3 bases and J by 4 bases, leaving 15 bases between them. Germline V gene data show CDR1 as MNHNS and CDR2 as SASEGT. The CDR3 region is CASSERTEGPYGYTF. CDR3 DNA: TGTGCCAGCAGTGAGCGGACAGAAGGCCCCTATGGCTACACCTTC.

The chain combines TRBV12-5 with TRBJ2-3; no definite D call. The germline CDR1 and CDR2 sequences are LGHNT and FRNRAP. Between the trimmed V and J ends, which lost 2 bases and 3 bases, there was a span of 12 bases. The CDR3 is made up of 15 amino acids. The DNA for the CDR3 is TGTGCTAGTGGTTTGTCGGGCTTAGGAACAGATACGCAGTATTTT. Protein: CASGLSGLGTDTQYF.